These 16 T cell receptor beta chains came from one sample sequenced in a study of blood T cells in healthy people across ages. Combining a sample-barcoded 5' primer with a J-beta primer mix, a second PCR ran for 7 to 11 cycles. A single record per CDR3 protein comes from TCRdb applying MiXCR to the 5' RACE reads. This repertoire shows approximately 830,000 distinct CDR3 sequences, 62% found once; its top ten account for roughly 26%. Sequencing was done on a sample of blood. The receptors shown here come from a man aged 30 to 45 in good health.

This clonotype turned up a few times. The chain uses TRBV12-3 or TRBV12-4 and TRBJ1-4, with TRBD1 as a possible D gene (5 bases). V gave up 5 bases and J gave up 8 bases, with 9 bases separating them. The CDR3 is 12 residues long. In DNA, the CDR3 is TGTGCCAGCAGTCTCAGACAGGAAAAACTGTTTTTT. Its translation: CASSLRQEKLFF.

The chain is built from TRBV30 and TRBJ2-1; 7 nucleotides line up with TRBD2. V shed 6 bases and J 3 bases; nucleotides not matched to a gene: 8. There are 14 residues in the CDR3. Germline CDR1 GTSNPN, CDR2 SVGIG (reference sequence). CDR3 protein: CACPGGGGYNEQFF. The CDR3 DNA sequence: TGTGCCTGCCCCGGAGGCGGGGGCTACAATGAGCAGTTCTTC.

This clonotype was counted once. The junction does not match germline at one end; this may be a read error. For the CDR3, the DNA is TGTGCCGGCAGTTACTCGATACAGAGGGCCTCCGAGCAGTACTTC. Protein product: CAGSYSIQRASEQYF. The chain joins TRBV6-2 or TRBV6-3 to TRBJ2-4; the D gene is possibly TRBD2 (5 bases). Judging by the DNA end, TRBJ2-7 fits better; the J call may be wrong. The CDR3 is 15 amino acids. Germline lookup yields CDR1 MNHEY and CDR2 SVGEGT.

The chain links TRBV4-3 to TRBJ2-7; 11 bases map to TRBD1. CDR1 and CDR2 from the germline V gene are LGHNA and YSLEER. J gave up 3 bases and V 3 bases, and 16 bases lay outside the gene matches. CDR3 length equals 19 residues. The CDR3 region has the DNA TGCGCCAGCAGCCAGTTCTTTCTCCCCGGGACAGGGGGTATCTACGAGCAGTACTTC. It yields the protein CASSQFFLPGTGGIYEQYF.

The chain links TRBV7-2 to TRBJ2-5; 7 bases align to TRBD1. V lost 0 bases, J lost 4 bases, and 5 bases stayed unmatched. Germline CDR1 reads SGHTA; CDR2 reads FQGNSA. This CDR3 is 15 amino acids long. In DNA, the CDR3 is TGTGCCAGCAGCTTAGCGCCGACAGGGCGAGAGACCCAGTACTTC. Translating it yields CASSLAPTGRETQYF.

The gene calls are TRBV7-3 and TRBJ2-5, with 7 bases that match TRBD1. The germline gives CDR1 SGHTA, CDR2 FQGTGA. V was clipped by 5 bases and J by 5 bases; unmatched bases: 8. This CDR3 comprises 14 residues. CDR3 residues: CASSRQGSRETQYF. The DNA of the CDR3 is TGTGCCAGCAGCCGACAGGGATCCCGCGAGACCCAGTACTTC. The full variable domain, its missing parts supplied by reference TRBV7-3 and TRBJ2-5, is GAGVSQTPSNKVTEKGKYVELRCDPISGHTALYWYRQSLGQGPEFLIYFQGTGAADDSGLPNDRFFAVRPEGSVSTLKIQRTERGDSAVYLCASSRQGSRETQYFGPGTRLLVL.

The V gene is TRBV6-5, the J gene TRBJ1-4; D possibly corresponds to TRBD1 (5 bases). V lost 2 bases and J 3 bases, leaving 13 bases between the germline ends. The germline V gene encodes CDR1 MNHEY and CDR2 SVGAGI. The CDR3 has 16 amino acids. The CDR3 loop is CASSYLRQSANEKLFF. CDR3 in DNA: TGTGCCAGCAGTTACCTTAGACAGTCTGCTAATGAAAAACTGTTTTTT.

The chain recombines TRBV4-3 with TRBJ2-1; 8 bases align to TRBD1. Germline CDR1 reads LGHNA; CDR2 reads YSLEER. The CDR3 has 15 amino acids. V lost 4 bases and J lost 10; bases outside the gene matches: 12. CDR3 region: CASSLGQGEVYEQFF. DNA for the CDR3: TGCGCCAGCAGCCTCGGACAGGGAGAGGTTTACGAGCAGTTCTTC.

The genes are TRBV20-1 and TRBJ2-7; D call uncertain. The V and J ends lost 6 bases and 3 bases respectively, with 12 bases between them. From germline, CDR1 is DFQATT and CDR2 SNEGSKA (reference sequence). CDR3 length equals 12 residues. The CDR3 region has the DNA TGCAGTGCCACTGACCCGGACTACGAGCAGTACTTC. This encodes CSATDPDYEQYF.

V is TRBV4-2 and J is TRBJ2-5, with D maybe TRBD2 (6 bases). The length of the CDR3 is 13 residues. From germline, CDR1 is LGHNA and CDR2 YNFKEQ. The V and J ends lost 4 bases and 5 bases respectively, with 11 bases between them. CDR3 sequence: CASSRDAGETQYF. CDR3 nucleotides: TGTGCCAGCAGCCGAGATGCGGGGGAGACCCAGTACTTC.

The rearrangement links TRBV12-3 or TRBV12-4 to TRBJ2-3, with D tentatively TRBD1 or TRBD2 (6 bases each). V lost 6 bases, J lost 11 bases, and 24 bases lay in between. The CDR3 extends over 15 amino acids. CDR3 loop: CASSLPGDRRYRQYF. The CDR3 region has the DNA TGTGCCAGCAGCCTACCGGGAGACAGGAGGTATCGGCAGTATTTT.

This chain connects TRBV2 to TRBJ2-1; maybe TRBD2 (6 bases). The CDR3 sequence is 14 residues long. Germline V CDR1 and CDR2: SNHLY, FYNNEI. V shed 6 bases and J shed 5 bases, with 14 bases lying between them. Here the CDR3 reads CASSPGLPHNEQFF. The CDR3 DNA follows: TGTGCCAGCAGCCCCGGACTACCCCACAATGAGCAGTTCTTC.

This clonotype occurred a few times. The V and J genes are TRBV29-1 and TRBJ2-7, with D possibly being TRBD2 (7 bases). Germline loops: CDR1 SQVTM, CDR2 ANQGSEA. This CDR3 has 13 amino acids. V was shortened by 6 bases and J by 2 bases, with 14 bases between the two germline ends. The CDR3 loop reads CSVTGGSAYEQYF. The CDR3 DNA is TGCAGCGTCACGGGGGGCTCCGCCTACGAGCAGTACTTC.

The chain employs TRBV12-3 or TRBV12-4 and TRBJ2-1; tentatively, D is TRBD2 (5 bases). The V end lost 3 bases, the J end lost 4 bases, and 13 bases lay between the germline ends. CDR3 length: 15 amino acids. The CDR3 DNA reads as TGTGCCAGCAGTTTCGGAGCGGCACGTTACAATGAGCAGTTCTTC. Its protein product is CASSFGAARYNEQFF.

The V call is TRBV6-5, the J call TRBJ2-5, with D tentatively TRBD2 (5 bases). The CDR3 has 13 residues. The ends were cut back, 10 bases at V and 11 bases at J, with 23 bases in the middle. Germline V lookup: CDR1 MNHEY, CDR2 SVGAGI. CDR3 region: CATRGSISYEQYF. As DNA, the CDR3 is TGTGCCACCCGAGGGAGTATTTCCTATGAGCAGTACTTC.

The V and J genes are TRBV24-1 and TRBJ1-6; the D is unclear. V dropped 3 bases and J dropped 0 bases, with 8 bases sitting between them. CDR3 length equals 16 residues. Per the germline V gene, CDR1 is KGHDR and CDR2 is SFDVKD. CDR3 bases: TGTGCCACCAGTGATGGGAAGAGCTCCTATAATTCACCCCTCCACTTT. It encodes CATSDGKSSYNSPLHF.